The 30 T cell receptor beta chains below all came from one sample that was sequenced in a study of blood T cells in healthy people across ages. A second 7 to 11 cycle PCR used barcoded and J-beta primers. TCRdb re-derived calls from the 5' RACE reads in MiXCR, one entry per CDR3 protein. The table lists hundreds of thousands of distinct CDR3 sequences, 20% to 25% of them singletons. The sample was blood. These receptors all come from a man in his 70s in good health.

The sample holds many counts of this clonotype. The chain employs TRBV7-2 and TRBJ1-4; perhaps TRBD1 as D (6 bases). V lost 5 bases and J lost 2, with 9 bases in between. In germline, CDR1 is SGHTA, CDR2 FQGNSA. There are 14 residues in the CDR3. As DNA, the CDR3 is TGTGCCAGCAGCCTAGGGGGGACTAATGAAAAACTGTTTTTT. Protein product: CASSLGGTNEKLFF.

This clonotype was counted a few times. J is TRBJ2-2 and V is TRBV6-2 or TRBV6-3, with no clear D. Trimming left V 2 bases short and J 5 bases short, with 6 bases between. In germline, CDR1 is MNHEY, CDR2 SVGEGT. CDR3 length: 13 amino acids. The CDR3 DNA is TGTGCCAGCAGTTACGAAACTACCGGGGAGCTGTTTTTT. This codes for CASSYETTGELFF.

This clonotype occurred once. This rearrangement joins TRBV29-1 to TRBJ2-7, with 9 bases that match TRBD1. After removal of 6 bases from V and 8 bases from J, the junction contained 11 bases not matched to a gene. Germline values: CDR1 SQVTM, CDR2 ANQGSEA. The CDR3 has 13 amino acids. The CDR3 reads CSVDIGTGRKQYF. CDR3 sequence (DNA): TGCAGCGTCGACATTGGGACAGGGAGGAAGCAGTACTTC.

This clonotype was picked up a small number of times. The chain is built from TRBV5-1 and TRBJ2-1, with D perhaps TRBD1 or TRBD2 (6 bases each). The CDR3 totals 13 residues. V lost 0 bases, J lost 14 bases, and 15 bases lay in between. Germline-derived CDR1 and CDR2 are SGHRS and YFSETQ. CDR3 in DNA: TGCGCCAGCAGCTTGGATGGGGGGCTAACCGAGTTCTTC. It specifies CASSLDGGLTEFF.

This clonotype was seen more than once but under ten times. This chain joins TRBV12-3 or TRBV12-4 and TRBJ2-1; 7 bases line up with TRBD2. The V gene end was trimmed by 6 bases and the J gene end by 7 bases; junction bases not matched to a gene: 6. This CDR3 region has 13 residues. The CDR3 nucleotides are TGTGCCAGCAGAAGGACTAGTGTGAATGAGCAGTTCTTC. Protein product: CASRRTSVNEQFF.

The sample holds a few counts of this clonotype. For the CDR3, the DNA is TGCAGTGCCGCGACAGGGGGCTCCTACGAGCAGTACTTC. This encodes CSAATGGSYEQYF. The chain couples TRBV20-1 to TRBJ2-7; 9 nucleotides agree with TRBD1. The length of the CDR3 is 13 residues. The V gene's germline CDR1 is DFQATT and CDR2 SNEGSKA (reference sequence). With 6 bases clipped from V and 0 bases from J, the junction kept 3 bases outside the gene matches.

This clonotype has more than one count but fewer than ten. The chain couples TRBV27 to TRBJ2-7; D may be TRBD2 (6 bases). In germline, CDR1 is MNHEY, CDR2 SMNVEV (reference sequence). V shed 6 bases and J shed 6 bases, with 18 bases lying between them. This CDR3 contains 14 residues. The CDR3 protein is CASSPVEAGLEQYF. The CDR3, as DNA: TGTGCCAGCAGCCCCGTTGAGGCGGGACTCGAGCAGTACTTC.

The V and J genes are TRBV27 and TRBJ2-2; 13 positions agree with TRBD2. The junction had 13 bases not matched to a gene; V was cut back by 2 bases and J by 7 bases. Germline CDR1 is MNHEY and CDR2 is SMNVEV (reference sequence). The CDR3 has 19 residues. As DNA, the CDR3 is TGTGCCAGCAGTTTAGGCATCGGACTAGCGGGAGCACCTGACGGGGAGCTGTTTTTT. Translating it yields CASSLGIGLAGAPDGELFF.

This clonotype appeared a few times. CDR3 nucleotide sequence: TGTGCCAGCAGCCACGGACGGTCCAATGAGCAGTTCTTC. Protein product: CASSHGRSNEQFF. The chain recombines TRBV3-1 with TRBJ2-5, with no clear D. The better agreement between TRBJ2-1 and the DNA end casts doubt on the J call. The CDR3 totals 13 residues. CDR1 is LGHDT, CDR2 YNNKEL, per germline (reference sequence).

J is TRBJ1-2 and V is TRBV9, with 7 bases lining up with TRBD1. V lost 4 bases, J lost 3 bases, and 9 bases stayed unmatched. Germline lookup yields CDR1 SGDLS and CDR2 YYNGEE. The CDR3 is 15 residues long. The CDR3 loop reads CASSPTGVGDYGYTF. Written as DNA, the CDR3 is TGTGCCAGCAGCCCTACAGGGGTCGGGGACTATGGCTACACCTTC. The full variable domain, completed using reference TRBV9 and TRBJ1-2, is DSGVTQTPKHLITATGQRVTLRCSPRSGDLSVYWYQQSLDQGLQFLIQYYNGEERAKGNILERFSAQQFPDLHSELNLSSLELGDSALYFCASSPTGVGDYGYTFGSGTRLTVV.

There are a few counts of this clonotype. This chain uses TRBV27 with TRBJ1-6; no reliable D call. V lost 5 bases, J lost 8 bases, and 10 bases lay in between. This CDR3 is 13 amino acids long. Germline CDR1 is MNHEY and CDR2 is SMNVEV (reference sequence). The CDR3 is CASSLGIDSPLHF. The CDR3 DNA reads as TGTGCCAGCAGTCTCGGAATTGATTCACCCCTCCACTTT.

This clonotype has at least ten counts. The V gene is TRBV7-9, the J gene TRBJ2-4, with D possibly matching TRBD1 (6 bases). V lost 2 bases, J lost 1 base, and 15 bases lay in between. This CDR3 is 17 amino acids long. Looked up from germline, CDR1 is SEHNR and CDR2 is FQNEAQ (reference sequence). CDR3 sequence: CASSLTTLGAAKNIQYF. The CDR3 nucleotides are TGTGCCAGCAGCTTAACAACACTGGGGGCCGCCAAAAACATTCAGTACTTC.

CDR3 sequence reads: CASTAAYEQFF. CDR3 sequence (DNA): TGTGCCAGCACCGCCGCGTATGAGCAGTTCTTC. J is TRBJ2-5 and V is TRBV11-2; D is unclear. The J call is uncertain, as TRBJ2-1 better fits the DNA end. The CDR3 is 11 amino acids. CDR1 is SGHAT, CDR2 FQNNGV, per germline.

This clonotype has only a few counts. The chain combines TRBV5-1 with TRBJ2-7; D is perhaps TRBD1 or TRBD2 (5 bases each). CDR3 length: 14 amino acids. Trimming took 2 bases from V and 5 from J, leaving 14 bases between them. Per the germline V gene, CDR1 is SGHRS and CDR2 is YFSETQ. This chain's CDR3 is CASSLEKRGDEQYF. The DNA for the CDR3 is TGCGCCAGCAGCTTAGAAAAACGAGGGGACGAGCAGTACTTC.

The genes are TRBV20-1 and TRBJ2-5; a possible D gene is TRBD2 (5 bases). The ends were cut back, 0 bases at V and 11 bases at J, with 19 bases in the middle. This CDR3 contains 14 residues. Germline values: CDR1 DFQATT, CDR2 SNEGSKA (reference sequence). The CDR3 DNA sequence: TGCAGTGCTAGAGATCCTAGCCTAGGGTCGGGGCAGTACTTC. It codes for CSARDPSLGSGQYF.

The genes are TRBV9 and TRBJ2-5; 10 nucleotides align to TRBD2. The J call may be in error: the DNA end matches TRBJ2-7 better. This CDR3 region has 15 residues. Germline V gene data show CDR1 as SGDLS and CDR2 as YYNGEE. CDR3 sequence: CASSVAPSGSYEQYF. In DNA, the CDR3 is TGTGCCAGCAGCGTAGCCCCTAGCGGGAGTTACGAGCAGTACTTC.

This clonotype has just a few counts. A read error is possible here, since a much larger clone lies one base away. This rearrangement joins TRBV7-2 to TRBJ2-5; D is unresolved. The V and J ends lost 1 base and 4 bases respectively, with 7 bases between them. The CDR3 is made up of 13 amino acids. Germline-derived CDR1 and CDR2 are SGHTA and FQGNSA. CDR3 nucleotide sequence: TGTGCCAGCAGCTTAGAGGGCCCAGAGACCCAGTACTTC. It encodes CASSLEGPETQYF.

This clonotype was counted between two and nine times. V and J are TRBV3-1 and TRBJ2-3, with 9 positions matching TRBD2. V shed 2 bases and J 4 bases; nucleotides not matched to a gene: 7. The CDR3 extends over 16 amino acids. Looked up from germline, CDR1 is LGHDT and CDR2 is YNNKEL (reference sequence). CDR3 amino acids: CASSQYSGGSSDTQYF. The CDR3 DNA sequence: TGTGCCAGCAGCCAATATAGCGGGGGATCCTCAGATACGCAGTATTTT.

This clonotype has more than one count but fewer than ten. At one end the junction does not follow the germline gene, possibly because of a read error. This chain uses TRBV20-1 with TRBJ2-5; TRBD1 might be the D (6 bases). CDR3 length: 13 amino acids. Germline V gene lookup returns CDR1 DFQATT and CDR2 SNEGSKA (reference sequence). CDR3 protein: CSARVRGGETQYF. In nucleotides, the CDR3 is TGCAGTGCGAGAGTCAGGGGCGGAGAGACCCAGTACTTC.

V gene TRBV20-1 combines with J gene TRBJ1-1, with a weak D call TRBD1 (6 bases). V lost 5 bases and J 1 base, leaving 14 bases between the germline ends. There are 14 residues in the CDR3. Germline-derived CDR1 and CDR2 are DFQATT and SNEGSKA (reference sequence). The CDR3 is CSAPLTGPNTEAFF. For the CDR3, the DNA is TGCAGTGCTCCGTTGACAGGACCGAACACTGAAGCTTTCTTT.

The CDR3 loop reads CASSTGQRSSYEQYF. DNA for the CDR3: TGTGCCAGCAGCACGGGACAGCGTAGCTCCTACGAGCAGTACTTC. The chain joins TRBV5-6 to TRBJ2-5, with 7 bases identical to TRBD1. The J call may not be correct, given that the DNA end is closer to TRBJ2-7. Germline CDR1 reads SGHDT; CDR2 reads YYEEEE. The CDR3 length is 15 residues.

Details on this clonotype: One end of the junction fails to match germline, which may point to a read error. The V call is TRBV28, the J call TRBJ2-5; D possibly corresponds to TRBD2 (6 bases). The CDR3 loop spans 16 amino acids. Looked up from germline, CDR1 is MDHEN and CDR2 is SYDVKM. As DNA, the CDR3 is TGTGCCAGCAGTTTTGGAGGGAGCCTTAACCAAGAGACCCATTACTTC. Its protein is CASSFGGSLNQETHYF.

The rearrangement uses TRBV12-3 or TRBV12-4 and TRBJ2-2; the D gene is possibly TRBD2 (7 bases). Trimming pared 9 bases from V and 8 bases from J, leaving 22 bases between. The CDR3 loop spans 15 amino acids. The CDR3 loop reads CASREGDYDRGELFF. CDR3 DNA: TGTGCCAGTAGGGAGGGTGATTACGACAGGGGGGAGCTGTTTTTT.

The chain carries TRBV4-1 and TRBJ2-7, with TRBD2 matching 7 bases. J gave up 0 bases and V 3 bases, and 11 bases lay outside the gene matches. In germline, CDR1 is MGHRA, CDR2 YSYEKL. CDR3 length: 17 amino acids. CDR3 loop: CASSHSIGRGSSYEQYF. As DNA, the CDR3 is TGCGCCAGCAGCCATAGTATAGGGCGGGGGAGCTCCTACGAGCAGTACTTC.

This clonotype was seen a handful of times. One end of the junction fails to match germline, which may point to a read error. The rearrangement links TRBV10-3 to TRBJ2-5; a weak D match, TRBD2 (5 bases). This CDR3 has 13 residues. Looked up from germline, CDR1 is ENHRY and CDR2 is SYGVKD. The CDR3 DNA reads TGTGCCATCGGTGATCGGGGCCAAGAGACCCAGTACTTC. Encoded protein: CAIGDRGQETQYF.

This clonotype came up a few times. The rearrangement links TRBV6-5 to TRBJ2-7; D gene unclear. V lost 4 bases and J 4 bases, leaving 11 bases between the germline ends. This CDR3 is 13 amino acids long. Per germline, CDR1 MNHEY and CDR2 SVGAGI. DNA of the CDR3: TGTGCCAGCAGTTCCCCCCCTAGGTACGAGCAGTACTTC. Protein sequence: CASSSPPRYEQYF.

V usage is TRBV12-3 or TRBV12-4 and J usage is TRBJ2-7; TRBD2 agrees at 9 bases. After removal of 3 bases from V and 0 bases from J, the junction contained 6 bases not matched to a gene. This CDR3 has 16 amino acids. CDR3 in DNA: TGTGCCAGCAGTTTGCGTGGTAGCGGGAGCTCCTACGAGCAGTACTTC. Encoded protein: CASSLRGSGSSYEQYF.

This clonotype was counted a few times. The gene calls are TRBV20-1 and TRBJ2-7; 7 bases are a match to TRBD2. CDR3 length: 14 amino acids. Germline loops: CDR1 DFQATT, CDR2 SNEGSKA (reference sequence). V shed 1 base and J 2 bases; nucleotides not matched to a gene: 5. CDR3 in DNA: TGCAGTGCTAGAGTAGCTAGCGGCCCCTACGAGCAGTACTTC. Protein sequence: CSARVASGPYEQYF.

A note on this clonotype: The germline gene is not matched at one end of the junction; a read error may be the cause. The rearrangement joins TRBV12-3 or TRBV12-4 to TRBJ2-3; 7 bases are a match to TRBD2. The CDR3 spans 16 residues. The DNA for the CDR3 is TGTGCCAGCAGTTTAGGGACTAGAGGTCGCACAGATGCGCAGTATTTT. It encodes CASSLGTRGRTDAQYF.

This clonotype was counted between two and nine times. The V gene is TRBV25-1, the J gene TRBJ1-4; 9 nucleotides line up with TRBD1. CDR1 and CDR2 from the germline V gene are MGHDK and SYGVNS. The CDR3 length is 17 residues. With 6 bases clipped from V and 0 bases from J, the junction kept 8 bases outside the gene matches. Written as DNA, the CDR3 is TGTGCCAGCAGGGGGACAGGGATAGTTGCAACTAATGAAAAACTGTTTTTT. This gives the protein CASRGTGIVATNEKLFF.